A selection of T cell receptor beta chains follows, all from one sample in a study of control samples from healthy donors and cancer patients. Assay used: immunoSEQ multiplex PCR; TCRdb lists only in-frame clones, some missing. The profile shows around 82,000 clones, around 87% of them singletons. Sequencing was carried out using blood. The receptor source for this set is a man in his fifties or sixties in good health. Both conserved end residues are part of each CDR3. The D gene is left open where the match is weak. Where a row states a size, it is once, few, many or the class of an expanded clone; other rows omit it.

>-|TRBJ2-1|12|-|TRBV7-9
TGTGCCAGCAGCCCTCCCGACAATGAGCAGTTCTTC
CASSPPDNEQFF
>-|TRBJ2-3|13|TRBD1|TRBV27
TGTGCCAGCACGAGACAGGGGGCAGATACGCAGTATTTT
CASTRQGADTQYF
>few|TRBJ1-2|12|-|TRBV27
TGTGCCAGCAGTTTATCGGGTTACGGCTACACCTTC
CASSLSGYGYTF
>-|TRBJ1-1|12|-|TRBV19
TGTGCCAGTAGTATACGGAACACTGAAGCTTTCTTT
CASSIRNTEAFF
>-|TRBJ2-2|17|-|TRBV5-1
TGCGCCAGCAGCTTGGCCATCGGGGCTGCGAACACCGGGGAGCTGTTTTTT
CASSLAIGAANTGELFF
>-|TRBJ1-1|13|TRBD1|TRBV9
TGTGCCAGCAGCGAGACAGGGTTCACTGAAGCTTTCTTT
CASSETGFTEAFF
>-|TRBJ2-3|12|-|TRBV4-2
TGTGCCAGCAGCCTGAGCACAGATACGCAGTATTTT
CASSLSTDTQYF
>-|TRBJ2-2|16|TRBD1|TRBV2
TGTGCCAGCAGTGAACCGCGACAGGGGGCCACCGGGGAGCTGTTTTTT
CASSEPRQGATGELFF
>-|TRBJ1-2|13|TRBD1|TRBV2
TGTGCCAGCACCTGGACAGGTGGGGAAGGCTACACCTTC
CASTWTGGEGYTF
>-|TRBJ1-3|16|TRBD1|TRBV9
TGTGCCAGCAGCGTAGAGTGGTGGACAGGGGGAAACACCATATATTTT
CASSVEWWTGGNTIYF
>once|TRBJ2-5|12|-|TRBV3-1/TRBV3-2
TGTGCCAGCAGCCAAGATAGAGAGACCCAGTACTTC
CASSQDRETQYF
>-|TRBJ1-4|15|-|TRBV6-5
TGTGCCAGCAGTTACGGGGAGCAGGGAAGAGAAAAACTGTTTTTT
CASSYGEQGREKLFF
>once|TRBJ2-1|15|-|TRBV24-1
TGTGCCACCAGTGATCAAGCGGGTCCGGGCAATGAGCAGTTCTTC
CATSDQAGPGNEQFF
>-|TRBJ1-1|16|-|TRBV14
TGTGCCAGCAGCCAAGGCAGGGGCCGGGAGATCACTGAAGCTTTCTTT
CASSQGRGREITEAFF
>once|TRBJ1-6|15|-|TRBV6-6
TGTGCCAGCAGTTATTCTCCGGGGGGTAATTCACCCCTCCACTTT
CASSYSPGGNSPLHF
>once|TRBJ2-3|14|-|TRBV19
TGTGCCAGTAAACCAGCGACCAACACAGATACGCAGTATTTT
CASKPATNTDTQYF
>-|TRBJ2-7|12|-|TRBV19
TGTGCCAGTAGTACGGGCGGGTACGAGCAGTACTTC
CASSTGGYEQYF
>-|TRBJ1-1|14|-|TRBV3-1/TRBV3-2
TGTGCCAGCAGCCAGCGGACCTTGAACACTGAAGCTTTCTTT
CASSQRTLNTEAFF